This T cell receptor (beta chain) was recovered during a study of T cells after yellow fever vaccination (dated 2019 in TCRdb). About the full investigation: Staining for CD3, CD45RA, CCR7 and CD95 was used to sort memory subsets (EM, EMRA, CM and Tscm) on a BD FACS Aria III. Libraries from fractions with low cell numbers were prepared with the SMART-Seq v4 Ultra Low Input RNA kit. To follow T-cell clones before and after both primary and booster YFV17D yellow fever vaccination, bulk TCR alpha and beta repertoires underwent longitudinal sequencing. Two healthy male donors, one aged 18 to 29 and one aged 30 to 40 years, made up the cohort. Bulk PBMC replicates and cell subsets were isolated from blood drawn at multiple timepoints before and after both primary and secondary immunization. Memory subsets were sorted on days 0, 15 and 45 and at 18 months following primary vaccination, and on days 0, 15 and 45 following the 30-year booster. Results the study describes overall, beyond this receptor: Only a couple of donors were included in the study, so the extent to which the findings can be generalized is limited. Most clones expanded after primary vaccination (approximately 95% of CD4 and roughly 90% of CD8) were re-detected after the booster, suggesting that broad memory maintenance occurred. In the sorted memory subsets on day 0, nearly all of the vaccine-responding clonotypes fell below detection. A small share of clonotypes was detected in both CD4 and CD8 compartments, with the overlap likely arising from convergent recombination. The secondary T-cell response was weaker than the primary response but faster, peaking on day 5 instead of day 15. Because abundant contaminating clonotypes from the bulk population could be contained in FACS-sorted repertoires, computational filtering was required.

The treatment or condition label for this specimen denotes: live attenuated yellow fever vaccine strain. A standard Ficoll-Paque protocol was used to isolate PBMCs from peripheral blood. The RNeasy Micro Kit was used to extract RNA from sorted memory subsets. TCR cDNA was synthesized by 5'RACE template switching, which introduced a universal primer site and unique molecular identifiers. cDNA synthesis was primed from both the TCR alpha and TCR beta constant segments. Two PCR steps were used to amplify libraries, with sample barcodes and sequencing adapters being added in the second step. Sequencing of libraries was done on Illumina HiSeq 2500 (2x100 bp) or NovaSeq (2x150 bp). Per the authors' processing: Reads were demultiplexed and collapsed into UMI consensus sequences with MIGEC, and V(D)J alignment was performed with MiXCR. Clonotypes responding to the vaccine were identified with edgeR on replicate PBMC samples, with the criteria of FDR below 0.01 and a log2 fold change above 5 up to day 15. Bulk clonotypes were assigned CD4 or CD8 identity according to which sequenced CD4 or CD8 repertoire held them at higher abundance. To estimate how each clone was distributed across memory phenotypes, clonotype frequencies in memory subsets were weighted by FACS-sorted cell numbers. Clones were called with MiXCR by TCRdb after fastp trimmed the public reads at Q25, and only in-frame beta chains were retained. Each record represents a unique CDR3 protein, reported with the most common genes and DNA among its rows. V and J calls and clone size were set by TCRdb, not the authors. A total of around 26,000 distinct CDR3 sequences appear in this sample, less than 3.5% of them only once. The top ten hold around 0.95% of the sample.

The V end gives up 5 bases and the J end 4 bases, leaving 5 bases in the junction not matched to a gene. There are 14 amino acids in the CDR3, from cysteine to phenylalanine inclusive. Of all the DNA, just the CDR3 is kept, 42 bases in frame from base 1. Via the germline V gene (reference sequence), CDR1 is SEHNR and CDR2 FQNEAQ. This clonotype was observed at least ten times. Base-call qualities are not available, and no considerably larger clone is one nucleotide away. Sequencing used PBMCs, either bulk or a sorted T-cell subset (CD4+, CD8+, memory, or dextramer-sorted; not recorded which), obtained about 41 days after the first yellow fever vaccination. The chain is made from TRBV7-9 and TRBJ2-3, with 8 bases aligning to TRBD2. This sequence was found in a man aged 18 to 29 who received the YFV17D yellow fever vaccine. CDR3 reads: CASSRGLAADTQYF. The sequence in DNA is TGTGCCAGCAGCAGAGGACTAGCAGCAGATACGCAGTATTTT.